These 8 T cell receptor beta chains were sequenced from one sample in a study of regulatory T cells in long-lasting Graves disease. Regarding time point: newly diagnosed GD, antithyroid drugs for less than 3 months. Extracted PBMC RNA gave rise to the TCR library. With iRepertoire HTBI primers and Arm-PCR of CDR3 regions, TCR beta libraries were built. Via MiXCR, TCRdb re-called the multiplex PCR reads, giving one row per CDR3 protein. This sample yields 560,000 or so distinct CDR3 sequences, of which 16% are seen a single time; approximately 12% belongs to the top ten. These data are also associated with another study on T cells in Graves' hyperthyroidism and ophthalmopathy.

The material was peripheral blood mononuclear cells (PBMCs), obtained at new diagnosis, from a patient treated with antithyroid drugs. The receptors were sampled from a man younger than 35 with Graves disease.

This clonotype was detected many times. V and J are TRBV12-3 or TRBV12-4 and TRBJ2-5, with TRBD2 as a possible D gene (7 bases). Trimming pared 3 bases from V and 5 bases from J, leaving 16 bases between. CDR3 size: 15 residues. CDR3 protein: CASSFHRGGSETQYF. Here the CDR3 DNA reads TGTGCCAGCAGTTTTCATAGGGGGGGAAGCGAGACCCAGTACTTC.

This clonotype was counted at least ten times. This chain joins TRBV6-1 and TRBJ2-7; tentatively, D is TRBD2 (6 bases). V lost 5 bases and J 4 bases, leaving 18 bases between the germline ends. From germline, CDR1 is MNHNS and CDR2 SASEGT. CDR3 length: 15 amino acids. DNA of the CDR3: TGTGCCAGCAGTCACCGGCCCCTAGCGCAGTACGAGCAGTACTTC. This sequence encodes CASSHRPLAQYEQYF.

Ten or more counts support this clonotype. The DNA for the CDR3 is TGTGCCAGCAGTGCCCAGCAGAACACTGAAGCTTTCTTT. It translates to CASSAQQNTEAFF. The chain joins TRBV2 to TRBJ1-1, with D uncertain. CDR3 size: 13 residues. CDR1 SNHLY and CDR2 FYNNEI come from the germline V gene. V shed 4 bases and J shed 1 base, with 7 bases lying between them. Using reference TRBV2 and TRBJ1-1 for the parts outside the CDR3, the full variable domain is EPEVTQTPSHQVTQMGQEVILRCVPISNHLYFYWYRQILGQKVEFLVSFYNNEISEKSEIFDDQFSVERPDGSNFTLKIRSTKLEDSAMYFCASSAQQNTEAFFGQGTRLTVV.

Remarks on this clonotype: This may arise from a read error, as a much more abundant clone is one base away. The rearrangement uses TRBV6-1 and TRBJ2-3, with TRBD1 matching 12 bases. Germline CDR1 reads MNHNS; CDR2 reads SASEGT. Trimming took 8 bases from V and 11 from J; bases not matched to a gene: 20. This CDR3 region has 17 residues. The CDR3 region has the DNA TGTGCCAGCCCCCGGGACAGGGGGCTTGAAAGGTTTCATATGCAGTATTTT. Its protein product is CASPRDRGLERFHMQYF.

This clonotype was counted once. A much bigger clone sits one base away, suggesting this may be a read error. This chain connects TRBV7-9 to TRBJ2-5, with TRBD2 matching over 10 bases. This CDR3 has 17 residues. Germline loops: CDR1 SEHNR, CDR2 FQNEAQ (reference sequence). The CDR3 DNA sequence: TGTGCCAACAGCCAGACGGCTAGCGGGAGTGTCGGGGAGACCCAGTACTTC. It translates to CANSQTASGSVGETQYF. The variable domain in full, completed from reference TRBV7-9 and TRBJ2-5, reads DTGVSQNPRHKITKRGQNVTFRCDPISEHNRLYWYRQTLGQGPEFLTYFQNEAQLEKSRLLSDRFSAERPKGSFSTLEIQRTEQGDSAMYLCANSQTASGSVGETQYFGPGTRLLVL.

Notes on this clonotype: At one boundary the junction diverges from the germline segment, which might be a read error. This chain joins TRBV15 and TRBJ1-1; 7 bases agree with TRBD1. Germline V gene data show CDR1 as LNHNV and CDR2 as YYDKDF (reference sequence). The CDR3 length is 12 residues. CDR3 bases: TGTGCCACCAGCGGAGAGACAGGGAAAGCTTTCTTT. Translated: CATSGETGKAFF.

This clonotype was seen only a few times. CDR3 coding DNA: TGCGCCAGCAGCTACGGGACAGGGGCCGCCTACAATGAGCAGTTCTTC. Translating gives CASSYGTGAAYNEQFF. The rearrangement joins TRBV5-1 to TRBJ2-1; 10 bases match TRBD1. Germline CDR1 and CDR2: SGHRS and YFSETQ. J gave up 2 bases and V 3 bases, and 5 bases lay outside the gene matches. The length of the CDR3 is 16 residues.

This clonotype has at least ten counts. This chain uses TRBV7-9 with TRBJ2-3, with 13 bases fitting TRBD2. J gave up 2 bases and V 5 bases, and 13 bases lay outside the gene matches. The CDR3 is made up of 19 amino acids. Germline lookup yields CDR1 SEHNR and CDR2 FQNEAQ (reference sequence). The CDR3 region is CASSRFGTSGTTPTDTQYF. The DNA for the CDR3 is TGTGCCAGCAGCCGATTCGGGACTAGCGGGACAACCCCCACAGATACGCAGTATTTT.